A selection of T cell receptor beta chains follows, all from one sample in a study of blood T cell repertoires in COVID-19. Assay: immunoSEQ multiplex PCR; the TCRdb copy retains only in-frame clones and omits some. The sample yields 450,000 or so clones, nearly 90% seen once. Sequenced: peripheral blood. The receptors derive from a man aged 18 to 35 with COVID-19, enrolled during active disease. Both conserved end residues are part of each CDR3. The order of the fields is clone size, D gene, J gene, V gene, CDR3 protein, CDR3 DNA. D genes are given only for firm matches. Size values are once, few and many counts, or a class for expanded clones, and some rows have none.

>.|TRBD2|TRBJ2-7|TRBV9
CASSQSGTGYEQYF
TGTGCCAGCAGCCAGAGCGGGACTGGTTACGAGCAGTACTTC
>.|TRBD1|TRBJ1-6|TRBV6-1
CASSDARGGGSPLHF
TGTGCCAGCAGTGATGCCCGAGGGGGCGGGTCACCCCTCCACTTT
>.|.|TRBJ2-5|TRBV4-2
CASSQDTSQETQYF
TGTGCCAGCAGCCAAGATACTAGCCAAGAGACCCAGTACTTC
>.|.|TRBJ2-2|TRBV5-1
CVSSPDTGELFF
TGCGTCAGCAGCCCCGACACCGGGGAGCTGTTTTTT
>.|.|TRBJ2-5|TRBV19
CASGDYQETQYF
TGTGCCAGTGGTGACTACCAAGAGACCCAGTACTTC
>.|.|TRBJ2-7|TRBV12-3/TRBV12-4
CASRSSSYEQYF
TGTGCCAGCAGGTCCAGCTCCTACGAGCAGTACTTC
>.|TRBD2|TRBJ2-1|TRBV4-2
CASSQEPSGVYNEQFF
TGTGCCAGCAGCCAAGAACCTAGCGGGGTATACAATGAGCAGTTCTTC
>.|.|TRBJ2-7|TRBV13
CASSFQVGGTEQYF
TGTGCCAGCAGCTTTCAGGTCGGAGGCACCGAGCAGTACTTC
>.|.|TRBJ2-5|TRBV11-3
CASSLGVSETQYF
TGTGCCAGCAGCTTGGGAGTTTCCGAGACCCAGTACTTC
>.|TRBD2|TRBJ2-1|TRBV6-5
CASSSSGSRYNEQFF
TGTGCCAGCAGTTCTAGCGGGAGTAGATACAATGAGCAGTTCTTC
>once|TRBD2|TRBJ2-1|TRBV12-5
CASGLARGAYNEQFF
TGTGCTAGTGGTTTGGCTCGGGGGGCCTACAATGAGCAGTTCTTC